Listed here are 3 T cell receptor beta chains from one sample, sequenced in a study of blood T cell repertoires in COVID-19. Using immunoSEQ multiplex PCR, the repertoire was profiled, and TCRdb retains in-frame clones only, with some absent. The sample holds approximately 290,000 clones, approximately 83% seen once. Sequenced: PBMCs or T cells enriched from blood (not recorded which). Receptors originate from a woman under 40 who had recovered from COVID-19.

This rearrangement joins TRBV12-3 or TRBV12-4 to TRBJ1-1; tentative D call: TRBD1 (5 bases). Trimming left V 8 bases short and J 13 bases short, with 17 bases between. The CDR3 is made up of 11 amino acids. The CDR3 reads CASRMTGDFFF. As DNA, the CDR3 is TGTGCCAGCCGGATGACGGGGGACTTTTTCTTT.

The rearrangement joins TRBV19 to TRBJ1-1; D is uncertain. CDR1 LNHDA and CDR2 SQIVND come from the germline V gene (reference sequence). V was trimmed by 6 bases and J by 4 bases, leaving 15 bases between them. CDR3 size: 14 residues. In DNA, the CDR3 is TGTGCCAGTAGCACCCTCCAGACACTCACTGAAGCTTTCTTT. This encodes CASSTLQTLTEAFF.

This clone has a handful of counts. V gene TRBV5-4 combines with J gene TRBJ1-2; 7 positions match TRBD1. The CDR3 is made up of 15 amino acids. After removal of 5 bases from V and 1 base from J, the junction contained 8 bases not matched to a gene. Germline CDR1 and CDR2: SGHNT and YYREEE (reference sequence). DNA of the CDR3: TGTGCCAGCAGTCCGGACAGGCGGAATAACTATGGCTACACCTTC. The encoded protein is CASSPDRRNNYGYTF.